This T cell receptor beta chain was recovered during a study of high-grade serous ovarian cancer treatment subgroups. Sequencing used immunoSEQ multiplex PCR; TCRdb keeps in-frame clones, though not all of them. In the table there are about 5,700 clones, under 70% of which are singletons. Deletions cut 5 bases from V and 5 bases from J, with 8 bases between. The germline gives CDR1 SGHTA, CDR2 FQGNSA. The CDR3 totals 12 residues. Study-level results: Bulk tumor TCR sequencing gave no spatial information. The analyses considered CDR3 and ignored CDR1 and CDR2. Tumors within one patient showed repertoire similarity of 0.11 to 0.79.

Tumor samples were taken before definitive surgery or chemotherapy. As for this clone: The antigen remains undetermined.

Sequencing was performed on tumor tissue. The chain links TRBV7-2 to TRBJ2-3; D not resolved. This TCR was sampled from a human donor with high-grade serous ovarian cancer. CDR3 residues: CASSPTLDTQYF. In nucleotides, the CDR3 is TGTGCCAGCAGCCCTACGTTAGATACGCAGTATTTT.